This section outlines one TCR beta chain sequence together with its context. Its antigen is as yet unknown. This sample was taken from a study of cytomegalovirus exposure and HLA in healthy donors. CDR1 and CDR2 from the germline V gene are LGHNA and YNFKEQ. The V and J ends lost 2 bases and 0 bases respectively, with 20 bases between them. The CDR3 length is 20 residues. Study observations and caveats: Researchers reported that three CMV-associated chains were confirmed in vitro as CMV antigen-specific.

The method was immunoSEQ multiplex PCR; TCRdb's version includes in-frame clones alone and lacks a portion of them. The table has 50,000 to 65,000 clones, around nine tenths seen once; the top ten hold 8.4%. This TCR was recovered from a woman under 30 in good health and CMV-seropositive. The chain recombines TRBV4-2 with TRBJ2-6, with D maybe TRBD2 (6 bases). The sequencing input was PBMCs. CDR3 in amino acids: CASSQSLLGGRGSGANVLTF. The CDR3, as DNA: TGTGCCAGCAGCCAATCCCTCCTCGGAGGGCGTGGCTCTGGGGCCAACGTCCTGACTTTC.